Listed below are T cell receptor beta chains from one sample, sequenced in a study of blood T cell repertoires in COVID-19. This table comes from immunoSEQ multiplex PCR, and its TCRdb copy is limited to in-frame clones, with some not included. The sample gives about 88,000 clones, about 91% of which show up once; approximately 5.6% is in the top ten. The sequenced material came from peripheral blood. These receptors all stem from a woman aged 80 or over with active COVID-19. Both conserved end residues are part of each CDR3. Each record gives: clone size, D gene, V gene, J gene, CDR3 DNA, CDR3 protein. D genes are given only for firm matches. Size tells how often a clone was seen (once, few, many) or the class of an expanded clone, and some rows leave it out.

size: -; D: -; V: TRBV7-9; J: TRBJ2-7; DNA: TGTGCCAGCAGCCCCACCGGCGAAGCGTACGAGCAGTACTTC; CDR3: CASSPTGEAYEQYF
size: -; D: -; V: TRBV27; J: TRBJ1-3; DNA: TGTGCCAGCAGTCCAGATGTTGTGGGAAACACCATATATTTT; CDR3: CASSPDVVGNTIYF
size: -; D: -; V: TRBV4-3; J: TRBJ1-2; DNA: TGCGCCAGCAGCCAAAAACAGGGAGATGGCTACACCTTC; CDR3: CASSQKQGDGYTF
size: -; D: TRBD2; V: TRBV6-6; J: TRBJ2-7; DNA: TGTGCCAGCAGTTACAGGGCGGGAGGTACCGACTTC; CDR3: CASSYRAGGTDF
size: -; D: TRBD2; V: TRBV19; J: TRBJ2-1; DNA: TGTGCCAGTAGTATTTATGACAGTCGTATGGGAGGGCAGATCCGGGACTACTCCTACAATGAGCAGTTCTTC; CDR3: CASSIYDSRMGGQIRDYSYNEQFF
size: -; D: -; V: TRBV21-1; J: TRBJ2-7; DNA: TGTGCCAGCAGCAAAGGACAGGGTTACGAGCAGTACTTC; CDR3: CASSKGQGYEQYF
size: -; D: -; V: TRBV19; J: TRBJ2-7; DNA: TGTGCCAGTAGTATACAGGCCGGCACCTACGAGCAGTACTTC; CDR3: CASSIQAGTYEQYF
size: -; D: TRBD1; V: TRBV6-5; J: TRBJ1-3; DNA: TGTGCCACCACCCGGGACAGCTCCTCTGGAAACACCATATATTTT; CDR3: CATTRDSSSGNTIYF
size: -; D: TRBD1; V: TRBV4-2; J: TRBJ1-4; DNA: TGTGCCAGCAGCCAAGTAGGACAGGGTGGTGAAAAACTGTTTTTT; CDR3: CASSQVGQGGEKLFF
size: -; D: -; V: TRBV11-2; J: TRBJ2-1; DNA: TGTGCCAGCAGCTTAGAGGGCGGGGGCTATTACAATGAGCAGTTCTTC; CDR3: CASSLEGGGYYNEQFF
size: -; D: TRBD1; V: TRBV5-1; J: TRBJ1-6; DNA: TGCGCCAGCACCCCTCTCGGGACAGGGGCTTCACCCCTCCACTTT; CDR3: CASTPLGTGASPLHF
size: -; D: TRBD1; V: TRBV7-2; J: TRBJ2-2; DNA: TGTGCCAGCAGCTTAACGACAGGGCCCCGCACCGGGGAGCTGTTTTTT; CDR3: CASSLTTGPRTGELFF
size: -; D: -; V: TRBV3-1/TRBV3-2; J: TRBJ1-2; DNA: TGTGCCAGCAGCCAAGATCCTACAGCCCCTATGGGCTACACCTTC; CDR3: CASSQDPTAPMGYTF
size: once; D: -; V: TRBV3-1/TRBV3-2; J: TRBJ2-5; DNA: TGTGCCAGCAGCCCCCCCGGGGAGACCCAGTACTTC; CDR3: CASSPPGETQYF
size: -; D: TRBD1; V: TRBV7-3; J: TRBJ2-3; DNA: TGTGCCAGCAGCGTCAATACAGGGGGCGCAGGCACAGATACGCAGTATTTT; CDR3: CASSVNTGGAGTDTQYF
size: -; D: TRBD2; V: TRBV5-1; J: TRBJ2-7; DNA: TGCGCCAGCAGGTTTATAGCGGGATCAGCCTACGAGCAGTACTTC; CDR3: CASRFIAGSAYEQYF
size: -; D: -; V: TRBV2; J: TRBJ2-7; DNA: TGTGCCAGCAGAAGTAGCCTCGTCTACGAGCAGTACTTC; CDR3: CASRSSLVYEQYF
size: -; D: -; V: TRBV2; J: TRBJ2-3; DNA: TGTGCCACCTTGGGGCAGCACACAGATACGCAGTATTTT; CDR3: CATLGQHTDTQYF
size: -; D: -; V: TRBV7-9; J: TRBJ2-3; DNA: TGTGCCAGCAGCCCCGTGGGCGCCAAGTCAGATACGCAGTATTTT; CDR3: CASSPVGAKSDTQYF
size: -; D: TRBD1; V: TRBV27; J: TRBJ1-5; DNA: TGTTCCAGTGGACAGGGGGCCGGTCAGCCCCAGCATTTT; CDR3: CSSGQGAGQPQHF
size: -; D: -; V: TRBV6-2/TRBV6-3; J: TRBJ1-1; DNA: TGTGCCAGCAGTAGAGATCCCGGGACTGAAGCTTTCTTT; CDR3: CASSRDPGTEAFF
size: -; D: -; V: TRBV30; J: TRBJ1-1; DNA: TGTGCCTGGAGAGACAGGGAAGCTTTCTTT; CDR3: CAWRDREAFF
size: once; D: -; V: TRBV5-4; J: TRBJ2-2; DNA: TGTGCCAGCAGCTTGGACCGCCAGGTGTTTTTT; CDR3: CASSLDRQVFF
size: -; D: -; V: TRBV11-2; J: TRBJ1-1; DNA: TGTGCCAGCAGCTGGGGTAGACTGGGGGGCACTGAAGCTTTCTTT; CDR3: CASSWGRLGGTEAFF
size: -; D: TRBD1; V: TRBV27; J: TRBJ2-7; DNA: TGTGCCAGCAGTTATTCCGGGACAGCATCCTACGAGCAGTACTTC; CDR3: CASSYSGTASYEQYF
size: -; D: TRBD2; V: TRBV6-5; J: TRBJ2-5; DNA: TGTGCCAGCAGATTCGGTAGCGGGACTCTAGAGACCCAGTACTTC; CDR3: CASRFGSGTLETQYF
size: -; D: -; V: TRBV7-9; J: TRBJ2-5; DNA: TGTGCCAGCAGCGTCACGGACACCACGGTAGAGACCCAGTACTTC; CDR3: CASSVTDTTVETQYF
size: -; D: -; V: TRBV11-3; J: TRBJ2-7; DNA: TGTGCCAGCAGCTTAGGACGGGGTTGGGAGCAGTACTTC; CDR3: CASSLGRGWEQYF
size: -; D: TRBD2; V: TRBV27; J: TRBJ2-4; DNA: TGTGCCAGCAGTTATCGGGGGGTGGGAAACATTCAGTACTTC; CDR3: CASSYRGVGNIQYF
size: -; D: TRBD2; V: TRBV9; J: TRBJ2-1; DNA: TGTGCCAGCAGCTTGGGGACTAGCGGATGGTATGAGCAGTTCTTC; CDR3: CASSLGTSGWYEQFF
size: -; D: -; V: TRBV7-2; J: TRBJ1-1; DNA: TGTGCCAGCAGCCTAGCAATAGAGGGCGCGACTGAAGCTTTCTTT; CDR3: CASSLAIEGATEAFF
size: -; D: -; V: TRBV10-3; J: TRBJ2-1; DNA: TGTGCCATCAGTGATGAAGGGAACAGGCAGGGGCAGTTCTTC; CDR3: CAISDEGNRQGQFF
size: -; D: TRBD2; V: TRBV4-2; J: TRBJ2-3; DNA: TGTGCCAGCAGCCAAAGGCGGGAGGGAGGCCGGGATACGCAGTATTTT; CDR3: CASSQRREGGRDTQYF
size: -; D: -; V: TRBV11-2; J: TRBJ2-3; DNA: TGTGCCAGCAGCCTACCGATCGGGACAAGGCGGTATTTT; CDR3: CASSLPIGTRRYF
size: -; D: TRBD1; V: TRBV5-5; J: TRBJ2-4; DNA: TGTGCCAGCAGCTTGGCCCAGGCAGGGGGAGACATTCAGTACTTC; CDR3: CASSLAQAGGDIQYF
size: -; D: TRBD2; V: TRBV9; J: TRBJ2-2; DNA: TGTGCCAGCAGCATAACTAGCGGGAGTGACACCGGGGAGCTGTTTTTT; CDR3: CASSITSGSDTGELFF
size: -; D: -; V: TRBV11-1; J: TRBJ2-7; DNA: TGTGCCAGCAGCTTTGGAACAGCCCCCTACGAGCAGTACTTC; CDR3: CASSFGTAPYEQYF
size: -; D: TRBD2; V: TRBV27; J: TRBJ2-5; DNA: TGTGCCACCAAATTGACAGTGGGGACTAGCGGGGGGCAAGCGACCCAGTACTTC; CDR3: CATKLTVGTSGGQATQYF
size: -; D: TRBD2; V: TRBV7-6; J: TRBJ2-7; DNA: TGTGCCAGCAGCGGGGGGGGGACTAGCGGCTACGAGCAGTACTTC; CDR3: CASSGGGTSGYEQYF
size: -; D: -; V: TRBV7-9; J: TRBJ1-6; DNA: TGTGCCAGCAGCTTAGGGGCCTCCTATAATTCACCCCTCCACTTT; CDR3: CASSLGASYNSPLHF
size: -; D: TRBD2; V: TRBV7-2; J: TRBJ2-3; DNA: TGTGCCAGCAGCTTAGGTTGGGCTAGCGGGAGAGACACAGATACGCAGTATTTT; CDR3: CASSLGWASGRDTDTQYF
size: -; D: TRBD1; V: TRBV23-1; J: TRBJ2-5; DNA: TGCGCCAGCAGTCAATCGAAGCAAAAGGGACAGGGGGAGACCCAGTACTTC; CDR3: CASSQSKQKGQGETQYF
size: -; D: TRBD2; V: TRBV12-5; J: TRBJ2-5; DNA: TGTGCTAGTGCCTCCGGGACTAGCGAAGAGACCCAGTACTTC; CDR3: CASASGTSEETQYF
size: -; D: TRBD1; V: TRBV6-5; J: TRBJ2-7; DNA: TGTGCCAGCATTCCAGACAGGGAATACTACGAGCAGTACTTC; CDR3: CASIPDREYYEQYF
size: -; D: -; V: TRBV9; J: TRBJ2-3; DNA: TGTGCCAGCAGCCCCGGGGTCACAGATACGCAGTATTTT; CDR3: CASSPGVTDTQYF
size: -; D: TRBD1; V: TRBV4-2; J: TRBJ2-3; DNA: TGTGCCAGCAGCCAAGACACAGGGGCTAGCACAGATACGCAGTATTTT; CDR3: CASSQDTGASTDTQYF
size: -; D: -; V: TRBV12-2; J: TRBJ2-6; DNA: TGTGCAAGTCGCTCCCCCCAGGGCACCTCCTCTGGGGCCAACGTCCTGACTTTC; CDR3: CASRSPQGTSSGANVLTF
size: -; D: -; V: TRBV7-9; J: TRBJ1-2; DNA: TGTGCCAGCAGCGAACAGGGAGGGTATGGCTACACCTTC; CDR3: CASSEQGGYGYTF
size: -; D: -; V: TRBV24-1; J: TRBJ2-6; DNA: TGTGCCACCAGCCCATCCCCAGGGCGTAAGGCCAACGTCCTGACTTTC; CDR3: CATSPSPGRKANVLTF
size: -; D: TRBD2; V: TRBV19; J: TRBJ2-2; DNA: TGTGCCAGTAGTGGAGTAGCGGGACCAGACACCGGGGAGCTGTTTTTT; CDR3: CASSGVAGPDTGELFF
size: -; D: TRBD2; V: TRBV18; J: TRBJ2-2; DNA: TGTGCCAGCTCTCCGGGACTAGCAGACACCGGGGAGCTGTTTTTT; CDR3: CASSPGLADTGELFF
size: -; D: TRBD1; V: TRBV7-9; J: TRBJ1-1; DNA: TGTGCCAGCAGCGTAAAGACAGGGGGCGGGACTGAAGCTTTCTTT; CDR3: CASSVKTGGGTEAFF
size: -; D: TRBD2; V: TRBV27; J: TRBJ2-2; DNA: TGTGCCAGCCGTCTAGCGGGATACACCGGGGAGCTGTTTTTT; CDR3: CASRLAGYTGELFF
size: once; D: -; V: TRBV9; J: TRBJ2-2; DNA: TGTGCCAGCAGCCTTAAACCCACAGGGTCCGGGGAGCTGTTTTTT; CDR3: CASSLKPTGSGELFF